The 30 T cell receptor beta chains reported below all come from one sample, sequenced in a study of blood T cell repertoires in COVID-19. TCRdb's table, derived via immunoSEQ multiplex PCR, lists solely in-frame clones and lacks some. This repertoire shows roughly 100,000 clones, about four fifths found once; its top ten account for roughly 3.3%. The specimen was peripheral blood. The source is an elderly woman with active or convalescent COVID-19.

V usage is TRBV29-1 and J usage is TRBJ1-1, with D unresolved. V shed 6 bases and J shed 3 bases, with 23 bases lying between them. The CDR3 totals 16 residues. Germline-derived CDR1 and CDR2 are SQVTM and ANQGSEA. Written as DNA, the CDR3 is TGCAGCGTAATACCCGAGGACCCCCGGGAGGACACTGAAGCTTTCTTT. This translates into CSVIPEDPREDTEAFF. The full variable domain, in which reference TRBV29-1 and TRBJ1-1 provide the parts outside the CDR3, is SAVISQKPSRDICQRGTSLTIQCQVDSQVTMMFWYRQQPGQSLTLIATANQGSEATYESGFVIDKFPISRPNLTFSTLTVSNMSPEDSSIYLCSVIPEDPREDTEAFFGQGTRLTVV.

The chain joins TRBV4-2 to TRBJ1-5, with no clear D. V was shortened by 1 base and J by 2 bases, with 15 bases between the two germline ends. Germline CDR1 is LGHNA and CDR2 is YNFKEQ. CDR3 length: 17 residues. The CDR3 region has the DNA TGTGCCAGCAGCCAAGTGGCGGGTGGTGTGGGCAATCAGCCCCAGCATTTT. This codes for CASSQVAGGVGNQPQHF.

The chain couples TRBV7-9 to TRBJ2-6, with TRBD1 as a possible D gene (5 bases). This CDR3 spans 15 amino acids. Germline CDR1 reads SEHNR; CDR2 reads FQNEAQ (reference sequence). With 5 bases removed from V and 3 bases from J, the gap between germline ends came to 11 bases. This CDR3 is CASSPIDSGANVLTF. The CDR3 nucleotides are TGTGCCAGCAGCCCGATTGACAGTGGGGCCAACGTCCTGACTTTC.

The chain joins TRBV5-4 to TRBJ2-1; 11 positions agree with TRBD2. Per the germline V gene, CDR1 is SGHNT and CDR2 is YYREEE (reference sequence). The CDR3 sequence is 15 residues long. V gave up 4 bases and J gave up 3 bases; unmatched junction bases: 3. The CDR3 nucleotides read TGTGCCAGCAGCGCTACTAGCGGGGGCTACAATGAGCAGTTCTTC. Translation gives CASSATSGGYNEQFF.

The gene calls are TRBV7-2 and TRBJ1-5; 12 nucleotides agree with TRBD1. CDR1 SGHTA and CDR2 FQGNSA come from the germline V gene. Trimming took 1 base from V and 3 from J; bases not matched to a gene: 7. This CDR3 region has 18 residues. For the CDR3, the DNA is TGTGCCAGCAGCTTAGACTCCGGGACAGGGGGCTTCAATCAGCCCCAGCATTTT. This gives the protein CASSLDSGTGGFNQPQHF.

This chain joins TRBV4-2 and TRBJ2-3, with D tentatively TRBD2 (6 bases). Germline V lookup: CDR1 LGHNA, CDR2 YNFKEQ. CDR3 size: 14 residues. V dropped 1 base and J dropped 1 base, with 6 bases sitting between them. The DNA for the CDR3 is TGTGCCAGCAGCCAAGGGGGGGGCACAGATACGCAGTATTTT. Translating it yields CASSQGGGTDTQYF.

This chain links TRBV24-1 with TRBJ2-5; D gene uncertain. This CDR3 has 13 residues. V shed 5 bases and J shed 5 bases, with 11 bases lying between them. Germline V lookup: CDR1 KGHDR, CDR2 SFDVKD. The CDR3 here is CATSGRPRETQYF. CDR3 DNA: TGTGCCACCAGTGGCCGTCCACGGGAGACCCAGTACTTC.

The chain recombines TRBV30 with TRBJ1-1; tentatively, D is TRBD1 (5 bases). V shed 1 base and J shed 2 bases, with 8 bases lying between them. This CDR3 comprises 13 residues. Germline values: CDR1 GTSNPN, CDR2 SVGIG (reference sequence). The CDR3 nucleotides are TGTGCCTGGAGTGGCGACAGTAACACTGAAGCTTTCTTT. Translating gives CAWSGDSNTEAFF.

The chain has TRBV7-8 and TRBJ2-2; maybe TRBD2 (6 bases). Trimming took 1 base from V and 4 from J, leaving 13 bases between them. Germline V gene lookup returns CDR1 SGHVS and CDR2 FQNEAQ. The CDR3 runs to 16 residues. The CDR3 DNA reads TGTGCCAGCAGCTTAGTTGGTCGGGAGAGCACCGGGGAGCTGTTTTTT. Translation: CASSLVGRESTGELFF.

The V gene is TRBV6-5, the J gene TRBJ2-5, with 9 bases that match TRBD2. Trimming cost V 6 bases and J 5 bases; bases outside gene matches: 7. From germline, CDR1 is MNHEY and CDR2 SVGAGI. The CDR3 has 14 residues. The DNA for the CDR3 is TGTGCCAGCAGAACGCGGGGGGGCGGTGAGACCCAGTACTTC. It codes for CASRTRGGGETQYF.

This clone has just a few counts. This sequence joins TRBV29-1 and TRBJ1-2, with a possible D match to TRBD1 (5 bases). Germline V gene data show CDR1 as SQVTM and CDR2 as ANQGSEA. The CDR3 length is 13 residues. Trimming removed 4 bases at V and 6 bases at J, with 15 bases between. The CDR3 nucleotides read TGCAGCGTTGTGAGTCAGGGCATCCATGGCTACACCTTC. It codes for CSVVSQGIHGYTF.

V and J are TRBV10-3 and TRBJ1-1; D is unresolved. V was trimmed by 10 bases and J by 3 bases, leaving 18 bases between them. The CDR3 covers 14 residues. The germline V gene has CDR1 ENHRY and CDR2 SYGVKD. The CDR3 sequence is CATTSGSDHTEAFF. CDR3 sequence (DNA): TGTGCCACCACCTCCGGGTCCGACCACACTGAAGCTTTCTTT.

The chain combines TRBV7-8 with TRBJ2-5, with 7 bases fitting TRBD2. After removal of 3 bases from V and 5 bases from J, the junction contained 3 bases not matched to a gene. The CDR3 loop spans 13 amino acids. In germline, CDR1 is SGHVS, CDR2 FQNEAQ. The DNA for the CDR3 is TGTGCCAGCAGCTTTGCGGGAGCGGAGACCCAGTACTTC. Amino acids: CASSFAGAETQYF.

This rearrangement joins TRBV28 to TRBJ1-5; 7 bases line up with TRBD1. Germline CDR1 reads MDHEN; CDR2 reads SYDVKM. This CDR3 contains 15 residues. The junction had 3 bases not matched to a gene; V was cut back by 2 bases and J by 2 bases. The CDR3 protein is CASSLAGGGNQPQHF. The CDR3 DNA reads TGTGCCAGCAGTTTAGCAGGGGGTGGCAATCAGCCCCAGCATTTT. The variable domain in full, completed from reference TRBV28 and TRBJ1-5, reads DVKVTQSSRYLVKRTGEKVFLECVQDMDHENMFWYRQDPGLGLRLIYFSYDVKMKEKGDIPEGYSVSREKKERFSLILESASTNQTSMYLCASSLAGGGNQPQHFGDGTRLSIL.

A single count supports this clone. The V gene is TRBV19, the J gene TRBJ2-3, with TRBD1 matching 11 bases. The CDR3 runs to 15 residues. With 3 bases clipped from V and 5 bases from J, the junction kept 4 bases outside the gene matches. The germline gives CDR1 LNHDA, CDR2 SQIVND (reference sequence). CDR3 in amino acids: CASSMDRGQVDTQYF. CDR3 DNA: TGTGCCAGTAGTATGGACAGGGGGCAGGTAGATACGCAGTATTTT.

V and J are TRBV28 and TRBJ2-7, with D perhaps TRBD2 (5 bases). There are 14 residues in the CDR3. CDR1 and CDR2 (germline): MDHEN, SYDVKM. The V end lost 4 bases, the J end lost 3 bases, and 13 bases lay between the germline ends. CDR3 in amino acids: CASSSAGLNYEQYF. The CDR3 nucleotides are TGTGCCAGCAGTTCGGCGGGCCTAAACTACGAGCAGTACTTC.

This clone occurred once. The gene calls are TRBV5-1 and TRBJ2-7, with 9 bases fitting TRBD1. CDR1 is SGHRS, CDR2 YFSETQ, per germline. This CDR3 has 15 residues. V lost 4 bases, J lost 1 base, and 6 bases stayed unmatched. The CDR3 nucleotides read TGCGCCAGCAGCGGACAGGGGAGTGGTTCCTACGAGCAGTACTTC. Protein sequence: CASSGQGSGSYEQYF.

The rearrangement links TRBV4-1 to TRBJ2-1, with TRBD2 matching over 13 bases. This CDR3 has 21 residues. Germline V CDR1 and CDR2: MGHRA, YSYEKL. V lost 0 bases and J lost 2; bases outside the gene matches: 13. This CDR3 is CASSQDLGGLAGERTYNEQFF. The CDR3 nucleotides read TGCGCCAGCAGCCAAGATTTAGGTGGACTAGCGGGAGAACGCACCTACAATGAGCAGTTCTTC.

The rearrangement joins TRBV5-1 to TRBJ1-1; weak D call: TRBD1 (6 bases). V shed 1 base and J shed 0 bases, with 13 bases lying between them. In germline, CDR1 is SGHRS, CDR2 YFSETQ. This CDR3 comprises 16 residues. The CDR3, as DNA: TGCGCCAGCAGCTTGAGGACAGCCTATATGAACACTGAAGCTTTCTTT. This gives the protein CASSLRTAYMNTEAFF.

This chain joins TRBV4-3 and TRBJ1-1; perhaps TRBD1 as D (5 bases). CDR1 is LGHNA, CDR2 YSLEER, per germline. V was pared by 3 bases and J by 2 bases, with 10 bases between. The CDR3 is made up of 14 amino acids. DNA for the CDR3: TGCGCCAGCAGCCACCTAGACAGAAACACTGAAGCTTTCTTT. Translated: CASSHLDRNTEAFF.

CDR3 sequence: CASSFSNRGRDTQYF. The CDR3, as DNA: TGCGCCAGCAGTTTTAGTAACAGGGGGAGAGATACGCAGTATTTT. The J gene is TRBJ2-3, the V gene TRBV5-1; 8 nucleotides agree with TRBD1. The CDR3 length is 15 residues. The V gene's germline CDR1 is SGHRS and CDR2 YFSETQ. Trimming took 5 bases from V and 5 from J; bases not matched to a gene: 10.

The V gene is TRBV5-4, the J gene TRBJ2-5; D might be TRBD1 (8 bases). Germline V CDR1 and CDR2: SGHNT, YYREEE (reference sequence). There are 13 residues in the CDR3. V was trimmed by 5 bases and J by 5 bases, leaving 13 bases between them. As DNA, the CDR3 is TGTGCCAGCAGACAACAGGGGGGGGAGACCCAGTACTTC. Its protein is CASRQQGGETQYF. The whole variable domain, filled in from reference TRBV5-4 and TRBJ2-5, reads ETGVTQSPTHLIKTRGQQVTLRCSSQSGHNTVSWYQQALGQGPQFIFQYYREEENGRGNFPPRFSGLQFPNYSSELNVNALELDDSALYLCASRQQGGETQYFGPGTRLLVL.

V usage is TRBV7-9 and J usage is TRBJ1-5, with D tentatively TRBD1 (6 bases). This CDR3 region has 14 residues. Per the germline V gene, CDR1 is SEHNR and CDR2 is FQNEAQ (reference sequence). Trimming removed 1 base at V and 3 bases at J, with 7 bases between. The CDR3 coding sequence is TGTGCCAGCAGCTTAGGACAGGTCAATCAGCCCCAGCATTTT. This codes for CASSLGQVNQPQHF.

This chain links TRBV6-1 with TRBJ1-6; no clear D gene. Per germline, CDR1 MNHNS and CDR2 SASEGT. The length of the CDR3 is 14 residues. The germline V and J ends were trimmed by 2 bases and 10 bases, with 12 bases remaining between them. CDR3 sequence reads: CASSENGVGSPLHF. CDR3 sequence (DNA): TGTGCCAGCAGTGAAAACGGGGTTGGGTCACCCCTCCACTTT.

The count of this clone is one. The chain couples TRBV5-6 to TRBJ2-1; D might be TRBD1 (6 bases). Germline CDR1 and CDR2: SGHDT and YYEEEE. The CDR3 consists of 14 residues. V was pared by 3 bases and J by 6 bases, with 13 bases between. The CDR3 nucleotides read TGTGCCAGCAGCTCGGCCAGGGGTGGCAATGAGCAGTTCTTC. Translating it yields CASSSARGGNEQFF.

J is TRBJ1-2 and V is TRBV5-1, with 10 bases lining up with TRBD1. V was clipped by 3 bases and J by 7 bases; unmatched bases: 15. The CDR3 covers 17 residues. CDR1 is SGHRS, CDR2 YFSETQ, per germline. In DNA, the CDR3 is TGCGCCAGCAGCTCCCGACAGGGGGCTCGGCGGTACGGTGGCTACACCTTC. Translation: CASSSRQGARRYGGYTF.

This clone has only a few counts. Written as DNA, the CDR3 is TGTGCCAGCAGTCCATCCAATAACTATGGCTACACCTTC. This encodes CASSPSNNYGYTF. The chain joins TRBV28 to TRBJ1-2; D gene ambiguous. The CDR3 runs 13 residues. The V gene lost 5 bases and the J gene lost 1 base, with 8 bases spanning the gap. From germline, CDR1 is MDHEN and CDR2 SYDVKM.

This chain uses TRBV24-1 with TRBJ2-3, with 11 bases that match TRBD2. The V gene's germline CDR1 is KGHDR and CDR2 SFDVKD. The CDR3 contains 18 residues. The V gene end was trimmed by 3 bases and the J gene end by 0 bases; junction bases not matched to a gene: 7. DNA for the CDR3: TGTGCCACCAGTGATAAGTATGGGACTAGCGGAAGCACAGATACGCAGTATTTT. This sequence encodes CATSDKYGTSGSTDTQYF.

The J gene is TRBJ2-3, the V gene TRBV6-5; tentative D call: TRBD2 (6 bases). Trimming removed 7 bases at V and 3 bases at J, with 17 bases between. The CDR3 contains 15 residues. Germline V gene lookup returns CDR1 MNHEY and CDR2 SVGAGI. The CDR3 DNA follows: TGTGCCAGCACCAAGCAGTACGGGGGAACAGATACGCAGTATTTT. Its translation: CASTKQYGGTDTQYF.

The chain has TRBV3-1 (or the pseudogene TRBV3-2) and TRBJ1-4, with 8 bases matching TRBD1. Germline trimming cut 2 bases from V and 0 bases from J; bases unmatched to any gene: 5. The length of the CDR3 is 17 residues. CDR1 and CDR2 from the germline V gene are LGHDT and YNNKEL (reference sequence). As DNA, the CDR3 is TGTGCCAGCAGCCAACGACAGGGGCTTGCAACTAATGAAAAACTGTTTTTT. Translating it yields CASSQRQGLATNEKLFF.